The present T cell receptor beta chain was sequenced within a study of PD-L1 blockade in urothelial cancer (dated by TCRdb to about 2017). Regarding the research as a whole: Therapy was started in 2014 for all patients, and atezolizumab 1,200 mg was administered intravenously every 3 weeks. About nine tenths of the roughly 29 patients were males with bladder-origin urothelial cancer, and about 65% of the roughly 30 reported a prior smoking history. Patients had an ECOG performance status of 0 or 1 and had received between 0 and 3 prior chemotherapy regimens. Blood samples were analyzed at 3 weeks after treatment start (second dose) and at 6 weeks after treatment start. Blood samples yielded a median of around 150,000 T cells and more than 80,000 unique TCRs, with median clonality 0.080. An exploratory multi-omic analysis was conducted of the somatic, immune and clinical correlates of response to PD-L1 blockade with atezolizumab in urothelial cancer. Pretreatment tumor samples, along with matched peripheral blood serially collected before and after atezolizumab treatment, were subjected to TCR sequencing. Durable clinical benefit was defined as a progression-free survival longer than 6 months, and TCR features were additionally tested against progression-free survival and overall survival. In the same patients who had TCR sequencing, pretreatment tumors also underwent whole exome sequencing and RNA sequencing. Under 10 patients achieved durable clinical benefit and fewer than 25 did not. Over 28 patients had pretreatment blood TCR-seq, some 25 had at least one posttreatment blood collection, and some 25 had tumor TCR-seq. On the study overall, not on this receptor specifically: Because of the small sample size (n ≈ 31) and the many exploratory analyses performed, the results are intended to be regarded as hypothesis-generating. Improved progression-free and overall survival was associated with having pretreatment peripheral blood TCR clonality below the median. At 3 weeks after the start of treatment, tumor-associated TCR clones in peripheral blood had expanded more in patients with durable benefit (n of about 21, p = 0.022).

Each PCR received spiked-in synthetic TCR analog templates so that absolute template abundance could be estimated from read counts. The immunoSEQ assay was used to amplify TCRbeta CDR3 regions from genomic DNA with bias-controlled V and J gene primers. Sequencing of rearranged TCRbeta segments was done at approximately 20X coverage. The paper's processing steps were these. Sequencing errors were corrected by clustering, and CDR3s were annotated against IMGT so that V, D and J genes could be assigned. Downstream analyses used only productive TCRbeta rearrangements, leaving out any out-of-frame or stop-codon sequences. To compute clonality, Shannon entropy was normalized by the log of the number of unique productive sequences and then subtracted from one. Fisher's exact test with Benjamini-Hochberg correction, using a cutoff of adjusted p below 0.01, was how clones that differed between time points or between blood and tumor were identified. In TCRdb, the immuneACCESS table is reduced to in-frame sequences with V and J assigned. These tables do not hold every clone; where another copy was compared, an unresolved V gene accounts for under half, and the others remain unexplained. That table supplies the V and J calls and clone size; D and trimming were determined from the DNA. The sample includes around 62,000 clones, with 88% observed a single time. 11% of the sample is in the top ten clones.

The time point label corresponds to: peripheral blood 6 weeks after treatment start. A total of roughly 30 patients with locally advanced or metastatic urothelial carcinoma, treated at Memorial Sloan Kettering on a trial protocol, made up the cohort. Peripheral blood mononuclear cells were collected from each patient pretreatment and during treatment, giving between 1 and 8 total time points per patient. The Qiagen DNeasy Blood extraction kit was used to purify genomic DNA from total PBMCs and from tumor samples. PBMCs were collected pretreatment and during treatment, and were isolated and stored as previously described. Spanning cysteine to phenylalanine, the CDR3 consists of 13 amino acids. The kept DNA is CDR3 alone, 39 bases in frame from the first base. From the germline V gene, CDR1 is MGHRA and CDR2 is YSYEKL. V and J are truncated by 1 base and 2 bases respectively, leaving an intervening sequence of 5 bases.

For this clone: Its antigen is not yet known. Base qualities are not provided; no much larger clone lies one nucleotide away.

The TCR originated in a man between 60 and 75 years old with urothelial cancer. This sequence uses TRBV4-1 and TRBJ2-5; confidence is insufficient to name the D gene. The sequences come from PBMCs, collected around atezolizumab (anti-PD-L1) treatment. The CDR3 here reads CASSQVRQETQYF. The sequenced DNA: TGCGCCAGCAGCCAAGTCAGGCAAGAGACCCAGTACTTC.